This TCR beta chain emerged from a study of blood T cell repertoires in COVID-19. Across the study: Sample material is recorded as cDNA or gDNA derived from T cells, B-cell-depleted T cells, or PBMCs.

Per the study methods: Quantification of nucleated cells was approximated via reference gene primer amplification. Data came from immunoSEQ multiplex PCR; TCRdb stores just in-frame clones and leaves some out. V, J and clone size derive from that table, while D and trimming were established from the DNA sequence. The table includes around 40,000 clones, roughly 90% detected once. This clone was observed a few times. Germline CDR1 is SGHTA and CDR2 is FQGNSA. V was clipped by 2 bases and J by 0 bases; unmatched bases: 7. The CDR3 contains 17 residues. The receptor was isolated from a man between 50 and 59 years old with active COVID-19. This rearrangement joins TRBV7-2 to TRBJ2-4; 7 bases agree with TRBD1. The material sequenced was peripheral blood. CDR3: CASSLLPGTVAKNIQYF. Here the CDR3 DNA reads TGTGCCAGCAGCTTACTACCGGGGACAGTAGCCAAAAACATTCAGTACTTC.